These T cell receptor beta chains were read from a single sample in a study of sequential checkpoint blockade in melanoma. Sequencing used immunoSEQ multiplex PCR; TCRdb keeps in-frame clones, though not all of them. The sample comprises 8,900 or so clones, roughly nine tenths of which are singletons, and approximately 14% rests with the top ten. The sample here was CD8+ T cells sorted from blood (inferred from file names), taken from a patient given nivolumab and ipilimumab in sequence. These TCRs come from a human donor with melanoma. Each CDR3 is given with its conserved first and last residue. A D gene is named only where the DNA matches it firmly. Clone size is stated in some rows and not others, as once, few, many or a class when expanded.

V gene	clone size	J gene	D gene	CDR3 DNA	CDR3 protein
TRBV27	.	TRBJ1-5	.	TGTGCCAGCAGTTCCCACCTCCGGGACAAGCGCATCAGGCCCCAGCATTTT	CASSSHLRDKRIRPQHF
TRBV19	.	TRBJ2-7	TRBD2	TGTGCCAGTAGTATTAGCGGGGGCGCCTACGAGCAGTACTTC	CASSISGGAYEQYF
TRBV5-6	.	TRBJ1-4	.	TGTGCCAGCAGCTTGATTAATGGACACCTGGATGAAAAACTGTTTTTT	CASSLINGHLDEKLFF
TRBV7-9	few	TRBJ2-7	.	TGTGCCAGCAGCTTAGACATCTCTCAGTTCTACGAGCAGTACTTC	CASSLDISQFYEQYF
TRBV5-1	.	TRBJ2-7	TRBD2	TGCGCCAGCAGCCCCCGAGCAGCGGGAAACTACGAGCAGTACTTC	CASSPRAAGNYEQYF
TRBV5-1	once	TRBJ1-3	TRBD1	TGCGCCAGCAGCCTGGACAGGGGACTTGGAAACACCATATATTTT	CASSLDRGLGNTIYF
TRBV6-5	.	TRBJ2-7	.	TGTGCCAGCAGTTACTCGAACAGAATACACGAGCAGTACTTC	CASSYSNRIHEQYF
TRBV10-3	few	TRBJ2-7	TRBD2	TGTGCCACCGGGTCCCGGGCGACTAGCGGGTACAACGAGCAGTACTTC	CATGSRATSGYNEQYF
TRBV29-1	.	TRBJ1-2	TRBD1	TGCAGCGTTGAAGATCTTCCGGGACAGCCTAACTATGGCTACACCTTC	CSVEDLPGQPNYGYTF
TRBV13	.	TRBJ1-5	TRBD1	TGTGCCAGCAGGCGAGGGGGCAGCAATCAGCCCCAGCATTTT	CASRRGGSNQPQHF
TRBV11-2	.	TRBJ2-7	TRBD1	TGTGCCAGCAGCTCACAGGGGGTCATAGTTAGAGACGAGCAGTACTTC	CASSSQGVIVRDEQYF
TRBV30	.	TRBJ2-2	TRBD2	TGTGCCTGGAGGGCCACCGAGCGGGAGACCGGGGAGCTGTTTTTT	CAWRATERETGELFF
TRBV19	.	TRBJ1-1	.	TGTGCCAGTAGTATAGCAGGACAGCTTGAAGCTTTCTTT	CASSIAGQLEAFF
TRBV28	.	TRBJ2-7	TRBD1	TGTGCCGGAGGACAGGGGATGTTGAACGAGCAGTACTTC	CAGGQGMLNEQYF
TRBV4-2	.	TRBJ1-2	.	TGTGCCAGCAGCCAAGAACACCCAGGCAGGCCCTATGGCTACACCTTC	CASSQEHPGRPYGYTF
TRBV15	.	TRBJ1-3	.	TGTGCCACCTGGACAAGCTCTGGAAACACCATATATTTT	CATWTSSGNTIYF
TRBV4-3	.	TRBJ1-5	.	TGCGCCAGCAGCCAAGGGACATCGTCAATGCCCCAGCATTTT	CASSQGTSSMPQHF
TRBV6-6	.	TRBJ2-7	.	TGTGCCAGCAGTTACTCGGAGGGCCCGTACGAGCAGTACTTC	CASSYSEGPYEQYF
TRBV4-3	.	TRBJ1-5	TRBD1	TGCGCCAGCAGCCAAGGAAGAGCAGGGGGGCCCCAGCATTTT	CASSQGRAGGPQHF
TRBV5-6	.	TRBJ2-7	.	TGTGCCAGCAGCTTGGGTCAGGGGTTTGGCGAGCAGTACTTC	CASSLGQGFGEQYF
TRBV19	.	TRBJ2-7	TRBD1	TGTGCCAGTAGCAACACAGGGGCCTACGAGCAGTACTTC	CASSNTGAYEQYF
TRBV4-1	once	TRBJ2-3	.	TGCGCCAGCAGCCAAGACAGAAACACAGATACGCAGTATTTT	CASSQDRNTDTQYF
TRBV27	.	TRBJ2-7	TRBD2	TGTGCCAGCAGTTCGGAGACTAGCGGGAAAAACGAGCAGTACTTC	CASSSETSGKNEQYF
TRBV4-1	few	TRBJ1-2	TRBD1	TGCGCCAGCAGCCCAGACAGGGGGTATGGCTACACCTTC	CASSPDRGYGYTF
TRBV7-3	.	TRBJ1-2	.	TGTGCCAGCAGCCCCGGGACTGGCTATGGCTACACCTTC	CASSPGTGYGYTF
TRBV29-1	.	TRBJ2-7	.	TGCAGCGTTTTAGAGCCTTCCTACGAGCAGTACTTC	CSVLEPSYEQYF
TRBV7-9	.	TRBJ1-1	.	TGTGCCAGCAGCGTACAGAACACTGAAGCTTTCTTT	CASSVQNTEAFF
TRBV28	.	TRBJ1-2	.	TGTGCCAGCAGTTTGGCCGGGGAGGGCTACACCTTC	CASSLAGEGYTF
TRBV15	.	TRBJ1-5	TRBD1	TGTGCCACCAGCAGAGACTCGAATACAGGGGTGGGGAATCAGCCCCAGCATTTT	CATSRDSNTGVGNQPQHF
TRBV2	once	TRBJ1-5	.	TGTGCCAGCAGTGAAGTGGACAGACAGTATAGCAATCAGCCCCAGCATTTT	CASSEVDRQYSNQPQHF
TRBV7-9	.	TRBJ1-5	TRBD1	TGTGCCAGCAGCCAGACAGGGGACGGCAATCAGCCCCAGCATTTT	CASSQTGDGNQPQHF
TRBV5-6	.	TRBJ2-2	.	TGTGCCAGCAGCTTACCAGGGGGGCTTGTGGCCGGGGAGCTGTTTTTT	CASSLPGGLVAGELFF
TRBV2	.	TRBJ1-1	TRBD1	TGTGCCAGCAGTGAAGCGCCTCGGGACAGGGGAACCTTCACTGAAGCTTTCTTT	CASSEAPRDRGTFTEAFF
TRBV19	.	TRBJ1-1	.	TGTGCCAGTAGTATAGATCAGGGTGGGAACACTGAAGCTTTCTTT	CASSIDQGGNTEAFF
TRBV28	.	TRBJ1-2	.	TGTGCCAGCAGTTTGGTTCGTCAGAACTATGGCTACACCTTC	CASSLVRQNYGYTF
TRBV4-1	once	TRBJ2-7	TRBD2	TGCGCCAGCAGCTATGACTGGACTAGCGGCGGCTACGAGCAGTACTTC	CASSYDWTSGGYEQYF
TRBV7-9	.	TRBJ1-1	.	TGTGCCAGCAGAACAGGTTTGAACACTGAAGCTTTCTTT	CASRTGLNTEAFF
TRBV5-4	.	TRBJ1-1	TRBD1	TGTGCCAGCAGCCCTGGGACAGGGGAAATGAACACTGAAGCTTTCTTT	CASSPGTGEMNTEAFF
TRBV7-9	.	TRBJ1-1	TRBD1	TGTGCCAGCAGCGGAGTCGGGACAGGGAGGAACACTGAAGCTTTCTTT	CASSGVGTGRNTEAFF
TRBV9	.	TRBJ2-7	.	TGTGCCAGCAGCGCCAGCGGTAGTAGCTCCTACGAGCAGTACTTC	CASSASGSSSYEQYF
TRBV5-1	.	TRBJ2-7	TRBD1	TGCGCCAGCAGCCCGGGACAGTCCTACGAGCAGTACTTC	CASSPGQSYEQYF
TRBV4-1	.	TRBJ1-1	.	TGCGCCAGCAGCCAAGGTCGGGGGAACACTGAAGCTTTCTTT	CASSQGRGNTEAFF
TRBV28	.	TRBJ2-7	TRBD2	TGTGCCAGCAGTTACGGAGCGGGGCACTACGAGCAGTACTTC	CASSYGAGHYEQYF
TRBV6-5	.	TRBJ1-2	.	TGTGCCAGCAGTTCCTCAGGGGAGGTCAACTATGGCTACACCTTC	CASSSSGEVNYGYTF
TRBV9	.	TRBJ2-7	.	TGTGCCAGCAGCGCGAGTTACAGGGAAGGCGAGCAGTACTTC	CASSASYREGEQYF